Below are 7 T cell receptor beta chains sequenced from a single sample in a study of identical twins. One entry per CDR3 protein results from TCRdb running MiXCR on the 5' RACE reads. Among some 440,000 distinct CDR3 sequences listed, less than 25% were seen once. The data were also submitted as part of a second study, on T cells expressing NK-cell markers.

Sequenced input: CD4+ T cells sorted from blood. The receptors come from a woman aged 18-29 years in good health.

Written as DNA, the CDR3 is TGCAGTGCACCGCCCGGGACTAGCGGCCAAGAGACCCAGTACTTC. Its translation is CSAPPGTSGQETQYF. V is TRBV20-1 and J is TRBJ2-5; 11 positions agree with TRBD2. J was trimmed by 1 base and V by 6 bases; bases with no gene match: 7. The CDR3 is 15 amino acids. CDR1 and CDR2 from the germline V gene are DFQATT and SNEGSKA (reference sequence).

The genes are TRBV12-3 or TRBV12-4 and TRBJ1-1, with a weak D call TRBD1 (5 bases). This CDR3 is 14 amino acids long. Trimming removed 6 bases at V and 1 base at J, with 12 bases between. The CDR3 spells CASRLTVGNTEAFF. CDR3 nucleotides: TGTGCCAGCAGGTTGACAGTTGGGAACACTGAAGCTTTCTTT.

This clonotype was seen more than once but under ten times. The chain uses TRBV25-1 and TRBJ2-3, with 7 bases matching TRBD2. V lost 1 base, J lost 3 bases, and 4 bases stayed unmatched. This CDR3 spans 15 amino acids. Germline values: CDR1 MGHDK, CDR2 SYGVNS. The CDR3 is CASSEWAGRTDTQYF. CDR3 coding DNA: TGTGCCAGCAGTGAATGGGCCGGGAGGACAGATACGCAGTATTTT.

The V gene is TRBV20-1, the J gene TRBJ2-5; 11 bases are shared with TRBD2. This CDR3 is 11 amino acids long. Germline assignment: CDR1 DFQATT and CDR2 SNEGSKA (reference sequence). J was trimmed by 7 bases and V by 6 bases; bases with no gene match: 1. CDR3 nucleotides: TGCAGTGCCGGGACTAGCGGGACCCAGTACTTC. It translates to CSAGTSGTQYF.

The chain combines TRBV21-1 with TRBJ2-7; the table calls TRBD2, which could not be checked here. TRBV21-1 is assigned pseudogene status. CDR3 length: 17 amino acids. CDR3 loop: CASSKIVRTGVGYEQYF. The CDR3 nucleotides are TGTGCCAGCAGCAAAATTGTTCGGACGGGAGTAGGCTACGAGCAGTACTTC.

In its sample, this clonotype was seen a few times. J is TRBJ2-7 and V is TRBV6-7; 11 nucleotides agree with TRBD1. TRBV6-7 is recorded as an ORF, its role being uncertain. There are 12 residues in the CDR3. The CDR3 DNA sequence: TGTGGGTCGAGGACAGGGGGCGGCGAGCAGTACTTC. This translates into CGSRTGGGEQYF.

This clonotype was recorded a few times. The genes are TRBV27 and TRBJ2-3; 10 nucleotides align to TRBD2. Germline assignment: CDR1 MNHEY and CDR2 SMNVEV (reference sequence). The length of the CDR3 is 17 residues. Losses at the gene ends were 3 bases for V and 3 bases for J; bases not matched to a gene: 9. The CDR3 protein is CASSFRGSGRSTDTQYF. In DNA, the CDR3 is TGTGCCAGCAGTTTCCGAGGTAGCGGGAGGAGTACAGATACGCAGTATTTT.